The rows below give T cell receptor beta chains drawn from one sample of a study of T cell responses to AZD1222 COVID-19 vaccine. Here immunoSEQ multiplex PCR was the method, and the copy in TCRdb shows in-frame clones only, minus some. The data show about 140,000 clones, over 90% seen once. The source was peripheral blood, collected 28 days after the second AZD1222 dose. These receptors were collected from an adult who received the AZD1222 COVID-19 vaccine. Both conserved end residues are part of each CDR3. D genes are given only for firm matches. Only part of the rows carry a size: once, few, many, or a class if the clone is expanded.

d_call: TRBD1
j_call: TRBJ1-4
clone_size: .
cdr3_length: 15
v_call: TRBV28
cdr3_nt: TGTGCCAGCAGTTTTGAAGGGGGCGGCCGGGAAAAACTGTTTTTT
cdr3_aa: CASSFEGGGREKLFF

d_call: .
j_call: TRBJ2-5
clone_size: .
cdr3_length: 12
v_call: TRBV7-6
cdr3_nt: TGTGCCAGCAGCGTAATCCAAGAGACCCAGTACTTC
cdr3_aa: CASSVIQETQYF

d_call: .
j_call: TRBJ2-1
clone_size: .
cdr3_length: 16
v_call: TRBV5-6
cdr3_nt: TGTGCCAGCAGTTACGAACTACCGGGACTCCGACAAGAGCAGTTCTTC
cdr3_aa: CASSYELPGLRQEQFF

d_call: .
j_call: TRBJ2-1
clone_size: once
cdr3_length: 12
v_call: TRBV7-9
cdr3_nt: TGTGCCAGCAGGGGGGAAAGGTCTGCGCAGTTCTTC
cdr3_aa: CASRGERSAQFF

d_call: TRBD1
j_call: TRBJ2-1
clone_size: .
cdr3_length: 14
v_call: TRBV29-1
cdr3_nt: TGCAGCGTTGCAAGGGGGACAGCCTACAATGAGCAGTTCTTC
cdr3_aa: CSVARGTAYNEQFF

d_call: .
j_call: TRBJ2-7
clone_size: .
cdr3_length: 13
v_call: TRBV2
cdr3_nt: TGTGCCAGCAGTGCATTAGGATCCTACGAGCAGTACTTC
cdr3_aa: CASSALGSYEQYF

d_call: .
j_call: TRBJ2-2
clone_size: .
cdr3_length: 16
v_call: TRBV10-2
cdr3_nt: TGCGCCAGCAGTGAGCGGGGTAGCGTAACCACCGGGGAGCTGTTTTTT
cdr3_aa: CASSERGSVTTGELFF

d_call: .
j_call: TRBJ2-3
clone_size: once
cdr3_length: 16
v_call: TRBV11-2
cdr3_nt: TGTGCCAGCAGCCCTGTGCGGGGCGGTAGCACAGATACGCAGTATTTT
cdr3_aa: CASSPVRGGSTDTQYF

d_call: .
j_call: TRBJ1-1
clone_size: .
cdr3_length: 13
v_call: TRBV4-2
cdr3_nt: TGTGCCAGCAGCCAAGAGGGCAGCACTGAAGCTTTCTTT
cdr3_aa: CASSQEGSTEAFF

d_call: .
j_call: TRBJ1-5
clone_size: once
cdr3_length: 13
v_call: TRBV19
cdr3_nt: TGTGCCAGCCTCAGCCACGGGGGCCGGCCCCAGCATTTT
cdr3_aa: CASLSHGGRPQHF

d_call: .
j_call: TRBJ1-5
clone_size: .
cdr3_length: 15
v_call: TRBV28
cdr3_nt: TGTGCCAGCAGCCCACCCGGGGGGAGCAATCAGCCCCAGCATTTT
cdr3_aa: CASSPPGGSNQPQHF

d_call: TRBD1
j_call: TRBJ2-2
clone_size: .
cdr3_length: 16
v_call: TRBV5-6
cdr3_nt: TGTGCCAGCAGCTTGAAGGGACAGGGTAACACCGGGGAGCTGTTTTTT
cdr3_aa: CASSLKGQGNTGELFF

d_call: .
j_call: TRBJ1-5
clone_size: .
cdr3_length: 15
v_call: TRBV6-5
cdr3_nt: TGTGCCAGCAGTTACTCAGGGGGACTTAATCAGCCCCAGCATTTT
cdr3_aa: CASSYSGGLNQPQHF

d_call: .
j_call: TRBJ2-5
clone_size: .
cdr3_length: 13
v_call: TRBV7-3
cdr3_nt: TGTGCCAGCAGCCCAGACAGGCGGGAGACCCAGTACTTC
cdr3_aa: CASSPDRRETQYF

d_call: .
j_call: TRBJ2-7
clone_size: .
cdr3_length: 15
v_call: TRBV27
cdr3_nt: TGTGCCAGCAGTTTAAGGAGGGGGCCAACCTACGAGCAGTACTTC
cdr3_aa: CASSLRRGPTYEQYF

d_call: .
j_call: TRBJ2-1
clone_size: once
cdr3_length: 16
v_call: TRBV13
cdr3_nt: TGTGCCAGCAGCTTAGGCCTAGCATTCACCACCAATGAGCAGTTCTTC
cdr3_aa: CASSLGLAFTTNEQFF

d_call: .
j_call: TRBJ2-6
clone_size: .
cdr3_length: 15
v_call: TRBV11-1
cdr3_nt: TGTGCCAGCAGCGCTACTAGCTCTGGGGCCAACGTCCTGACTTTC
cdr3_aa: CASSATSSGANVLTF

d_call: .
j_call: TRBJ2-2
clone_size: .
cdr3_length: 14
v_call: TRBV29-1
cdr3_nt: TGCAGCGTTGACCTTGGGGTTTATCGCGGGGAGCTGTTTTTT
cdr3_aa: CSVDLGVYRGELFF

d_call: .
j_call: TRBJ2-7
clone_size: .
cdr3_length: 13
v_call: TRBV12-3/TRBV12-4
cdr3_nt: TGTGCCAGCAGAGGGCGGGATCTCGGTGAGCAGTACTTC
cdr3_aa: CASRGRDLGEQYF

d_call: .
j_call: TRBJ1-1
clone_size: .
cdr3_length: 16
v_call: TRBV5-6
cdr3_nt: TGTGCCAGCAGCCCAACCTTGACAGGTCCGAACACTGAAGCTTTCTTT
cdr3_aa: CASSPTLTGPNTEAFF

d_call: .
j_call: TRBJ1-2
clone_size: .
cdr3_length: 15
v_call: TRBV19
cdr3_nt: TGTGCCAGTAGTATAGTCGGAGTCGGGAGCTATGGCTACACCTTC
cdr3_aa: CASSIVGVGSYGYTF

d_call: .
j_call: TRBJ1-3
clone_size: .
cdr3_length: 14
v_call: TRBV11-3
cdr3_nt: TGTGCCAGCAGCTTGGGGGGCTCTGGAAACACCATATATTTT
cdr3_aa: CASSLGGSGNTIYF

d_call: .
j_call: TRBJ1-5
clone_size: once
cdr3_length: 16
v_call: TRBV28
cdr3_nt: TGTGCCAGCAGACCTATCAGGGACCTGAGCAATCAGCCCCAGCATTTT
cdr3_aa: CASRPIRDLSNQPQHF

d_call: .
j_call: TRBJ1-2
clone_size: .
cdr3_length: 15
v_call: TRBV21-1
cdr3_nt: TGTGCCAGCAGCAAAGACAGGGGGCTAGGGTATGGCTACACCTTC
cdr3_aa: CASSKDRGLGYGYTF

d_call: TRBD2
j_call: TRBJ2-3
clone_size: once
cdr3_length: 18
v_call: TRBV28
cdr3_nt: TGTGCCAGCGTTGGGACTAGCGGGAGGGCAGGTCTGACAGATACGCAGTATTTT
cdr3_aa: CASVGTSGRAGLTDTQYF

d_call: .
j_call: TRBJ2-7
clone_size: .
cdr3_length: 15
v_call: TRBV5-4
cdr3_nt: TGTGCCAGCAGCTCGCAGCGGGCCGCATCCTACGAGCAGTACTTC
cdr3_aa: CASSSQRAASYEQYF

d_call: .
j_call: TRBJ1-4
clone_size: .
cdr3_length: 15
v_call: TRBV6-6
cdr3_nt: TGTGCCAGCAGTTACTCGGGGGTTACTAATGAAAAACTGTTTTTT
cdr3_aa: CASSYSGVTNEKLFF

d_call: .
j_call: TRBJ1-2
clone_size: .
cdr3_length: 15
v_call: TRBV30
cdr3_nt: TGTGCCTGGAGGGGACTCGGGGGGACATCTTATGGCTACACCTTC
cdr3_aa: CAWRGLGGTSYGYTF

d_call: .
j_call: TRBJ2-5
clone_size: .
cdr3_length: 14
v_call: TRBV27
cdr3_nt: TGTGCCAGCAGTTTTGGCAGGGAGGCGGAGACCCAGTACTTC
cdr3_aa: CASSFGREAETQYF

d_call: TRBD2
j_call: TRBJ2-2
clone_size: .
cdr3_length: 17
v_call: TRBV4-1
cdr3_nt: TGCGCCAGCAGCCTGGAGACTAGCGGGACCAGGACCGGGGAGCTGTTTTTT
cdr3_aa: CASSLETSGTRTGELFF

d_call: .
j_call: TRBJ2-7
clone_size: few
cdr3_length: 13
v_call: TRBV2
cdr3_nt: TGTGCCAGCGGGGGTATTTTCTCCTACGAGCAGTACTTC
cdr3_aa: CASGGIFSYEQYF

d_call: .
j_call: TRBJ1-4
clone_size: .
cdr3_length: 14
v_call: TRBV10-3
cdr3_nt: TGTGCCATCAGTGAGCTCACTGACCCCGAAAAACTGTTTTTT
cdr3_aa: CAISELTDPEKLFF

d_call: .
j_call: TRBJ2-5
clone_size: .
cdr3_length: 16
v_call: TRBV19
cdr3_nt: TGTGCCAGTAGTATAGATTCAGGGCCAGGGCGAGAGACCCAGTACTTC
cdr3_aa: CASSIDSGPGRETQYF

d_call: TRBD2
j_call: TRBJ2-1
clone_size: .
cdr3_length: 15
v_call: TRBV24-1
cdr3_nt: TGTGCCACCAGTGATTCCGGCCGGGAGGAAGATGAGCAGTTCTTC
cdr3_aa: CATSDSGREEDEQFF

d_call: .
j_call: TRBJ1-1
clone_size: .
cdr3_length: 12
v_call: TRBV12-5
cdr3_nt: TGTGCTAGTGGCATAAGGGGTGCTGAAGCTTTCTTT
cdr3_aa: CASGIRGAEAFF

d_call: .
j_call: TRBJ1-4
clone_size: .
cdr3_length: 15
v_call: TRBV4-1
cdr3_nt: TGCGCCAGCAGCCAAGATGACAGGTTGAATGAAAAACTGTTTTTT
cdr3_aa: CASSQDDRLNEKLFF

d_call: .
j_call: TRBJ1-1
clone_size: .
cdr3_length: 16
v_call: TRBV7-3
cdr3_nt: TGTGCCAGCAGCTTAACGGCGGCAGTAGGGAGCACTGAAGCTTTCTTT
cdr3_aa: CASSLTAAVGSTEAFF

d_call: .
j_call: TRBJ1-2
clone_size: .
cdr3_length: 13
v_call: TRBV27
cdr3_nt: TGTGCCAGCAGTTTATCCACAGTGAACGACTACACCTTC
cdr3_aa: CASSLSTVNDYTF

d_call: .
j_call: TRBJ1-1
clone_size: once
cdr3_length: 15
v_call: TRBV6-1
cdr3_nt: TGTGCCAGCAGTGAATTTGTGGGGGAGAACACTGAAGCTTTCTTT
cdr3_aa: CASSEFVGENTEAFF

d_call: .
j_call: TRBJ1-1
clone_size: once
cdr3_length: 13
v_call: TRBV2
cdr3_nt: TGTGCCAGCAGTGAAGTGGAGGGTCCCGCAACTTTCTTT
cdr3_aa: CASSEVEGPATFF

d_call: .
j_call: TRBJ2-2
clone_size: .
cdr3_length: 16
v_call: TRBV11-2
cdr3_nt: TGTGCCAGCAGCCACACTTACACCGCGAACACCGGGGAGCTGTTTTTT
cdr3_aa: CASSHTYTANTGELFF

d_call: .
j_call: TRBJ1-3
clone_size: .
cdr3_length: 16
v_call: TRBV7-2
cdr3_nt: TGTGCCAGCAGCTTAGTCAATTGGAGCTCTGGAAACACCATATATTTT
cdr3_aa: CASSLVNWSSGNTIYF